Listed below are T cell receptor beta chains from one sample, sequenced in a study of T-cell memory formation after mild COVID-19. TCRdb re-called the 5' RACE reads with MiXCR, one entry per CDR3 protein. In the table there are more than 350,000 distinct CDR3 sequences, roughly 21% of which are singletons. The sequencing input was PBMCs or a T cell subset sorted from them (not recorded which). The receptors were sampled from an adult woman who had mild COVID-19 (a few samples of this study predate the infection). Cell type and time point are not known. CDR3s leave out the opening cysteine and the closing phenylalanine or tryptophan.

V gene	J gene	CDR3 protein
TRBV6-2/TRBV6-3	TRBJ2-7	ASRGTGKGEQY
TRBV9	TRBJ1-1	ASSLTDRLNTEAF
TRBV5-5	TRBJ1-4	ASSWDRESEKLF
TRBV5-1	TRBJ2-1	ASSPRVGGVFYNEQF
TRBV19	TRBJ1-5	ASSRGQAQPQH
TRBV11-2	TRBJ2-2	ASSKGTEHTGELF
TRBV12-3/TRBV12-4	TRBJ1-2	ASSPNQGQGGGYT
TRBV7-8	TRBJ2-7	ASPPWGEQY
TRBV3-1	TRBJ1-6	ASSQGSPWTLH
TRBV19	TRBJ2-7	ASRNPRDRGNEQY
TRBV6-6	TRBJ1-5	ASSYFDREGNQPQH
TRBV9	TRBJ2-7	ASSVGGPLIYEQY
TRBV7-2	TRBJ2-1	ASSFYLGSYNEQF
TRBV25-1	TRBJ2-1	ASSESPPQSYNEQF
TRBV5-1	TRBJ2-5	ASSPSLQGRVRETQY
TRBV2	TRBJ2-2	ASSARPPGNTGELF
TRBV29-1	TRBJ2-6	STSGTGGTGANVLT
TRBV7-9	TRBJ1-2	ASLRFDGYT
TRBV7-9	TRBJ1-5	ASSFTSSNQPQH
TRBV6-5	TRBJ1-4	ASSRLPGATNEKLF
TRBV20-1	TRBJ1-5	SARVAQGQTASNQPQH
TRBV6-5	TRBJ1-4	ASSYSTAGKLF
TRBV2	TRBJ1-4	ASGLGSLNEKLF
TRBV6-1	TRBJ2-4	ASSVNRGSKNIQY
TRBV2	TRBJ2-7	ASSERLEYRNEQY
TRBV29-1	TRBJ1-1	SVEQSLNTEAF
TRBV6-1	TRBJ2-2	ASRRTGGNTGELF
TRBV24-1	TRBJ2-3	ATSGDTDTQY
TRBV7-8	TRBJ2-3	ASSFQPRDTQY
TRBV11-2	TRBJ2-1	ASSFMHNEQF
TRBV5-1	TRBJ2-3	ASSLDRTSTDTQY
TRBV6-2/TRBV6-3	TRBJ2-7	ASSYSSGSAIEQY
TRBV12-3/TRBV12-4	TRBJ2-5	ASSLSAGSETQY
TRBV6-6	TRBJ2-2	ASSYGGTNTGELF
TRBV6-6	TRBJ1-4	ASSYSRGVNDEKLF
TRBV4-2	TRBJ2-7	ASSPGAGSSYEQY
TRBV5-1	TRBJ2-5	ASSSGTALETQY
TRBV6-1	TRBJ1-2	ASSNKGSLYGYT
TRBV3-1	TRBJ2-7	ASGQPQGLEQY
TRBV12-3/TRBV12-4	TRBJ2-3	ASSPWTGVKDTQY
TRBV6-1	TRBJ2-2	ASSEFVTPRPTNTGELF
TRBV5-5	TRBJ1-5	ASSLVEGGQPQH
TRBV12-3/TRBV12-4	TRBJ2-3	ASSLASTDTQY
TRBV4-1	TRBJ2-1	ASSQGLSSYNEQF
TRBV20-1	TRBJ2-7	SARLQGARREQY
TRBV6-6	TRBJ1-6	ASSYTLGQSNSPLH
TRBV20-1	TRBJ2-7	SAQWGAYEQY
TRBV19	TRBJ2-2	ASSSTGYTGELF
TRBV11-2	TRBJ2-5	ASSSPSWTSQETQY
TRBV7-2	TRBJ2-5	ASSLGLAGGPTVQETQY
TRBV5-1	TRBJ2-3	ASSPLETDTQY
TRBV4-1	TRBJ2-6	ASSRSSSGANVLT
TRBV5-6	TRBJ1-1	ASQIGAGTEAF